A single sample is the source of the 22 T cell receptor beta chains below, sequenced in a study of cytotoxic CD8 clonotypes in ibrutinib-treated CLL. Produced via immunoSEQ multiplex PCR; TCRdb's table is partial and in-frame only. This sample has about 130,000 clones; 79% occur once, and the top ten carry 9.5% to 15%. Material: PBMCs, obtained after 12 months of ibrutinib treatment. Source of these receptors: a human donor with chronic lymphocytic leukemia.

In this sample, this clone turned up a few times. This chain connects TRBV11-1 to TRBJ1-3; 10 nucleotides match TRBD1. After removal of 5 bases from V and 3 bases from J, the junction contained 7 bases not matched to a gene. This CDR3 is 16 amino acids long. Germline-derived CDR1 and CDR2 are SGHAT and FQDESV (reference sequence). CDR3 residues: CASSRRQGAFGNTIYF. CDR3 sequence (DNA): TGTGCCAGCAGCCGAAGACAGGGGGCCTTTGGAAACACCATATATTTT.

This clone was seen a handful of times. The genes are TRBV4-2 and TRBJ1-1, with a weak D call TRBD1 (5 bases). Trimming took 0 bases from V and 8 from J, leaving 10 bases between them. Germline V gene data show CDR1 as LGHNA and CDR2 as YNFKEQ. The CDR3 spans 13 residues. CDR3 region: CASSQDFGGEAFF. In DNA form, the CDR3 reads TGTGCCAGCAGCCAAGATTTCGGGGGAGAAGCTTTCTTT.

This chain's CDR3 is CASSLWSGLLGELFF. CDR3 bases: TGTGCCAGCAGTTTGTGGTCGGGATTACTCGGGGAGCTGTTTTTT. The chain recombines TRBV27 with TRBJ2-2, with D perhaps matching TRBD2 (5 bases). V was clipped by 3 bases and J by 7 bases, with 15 bases between them. Germline CDR1 and CDR2: MNHEY and SMNVEV (reference sequence). CDR3 length equals 15 residues.

The V and J genes are TRBV20-1 and TRBJ2-7; D gene uncertain. Trimming cost V 3 bases and J 7 bases, with 10 bases left between them. Germline V gene sequence: CDR1 DFQATT, CDR2 SNEGSKA (reference sequence). The length of the CDR3 is 11 residues. For the CDR3, the DNA is TGCAGTGCTAGTCGTACCTGGGAGCAGTACTTC. Translating it yields CSASRTWEQYF.

The V call is TRBV9, the J call TRBJ2-5, with D possibly matching TRBD2 (6 bases). Germline V CDR1 and CDR2: SGDLS, YYNGEE. The CDR3 consists of 15 residues. Between the trimmed V and J ends, which lost 0 bases and 1 base, there was a span of 10 bases. The CDR3 DNA sequence: TGTGCCAGCAGCGTAGGTACTAGCAGCCAAGAGACCCAGTACTTC. Translating gives CASSVGTSSQETQYF.

With regard to this clone: Its ends do not fully match the called genes, so a read error is possible. The V and J genes are TRBV5-4 and TRBJ1-2, with TRBD1 as a possible D gene (5 bases). Germline CDR1 is SGHNT and CDR2 is YYREEE (reference sequence). This CDR3 region has 15 residues. The CDR3 sequence: CASSQDLGLEYGYTF. In DNA form, the CDR3 reads TGCGCCAGCAGCCAAGATCTGGGACTCGAATATGGCTACACCTTC.

The J gene is TRBJ2-7, the V gene TRBV18; no firm D call. CDR3 length equals 16 residues. Trimming left V 2 bases short and J 0 bases short, with 14 bases between. The germline gives CDR1 KGHSH, CDR2 LQKENI. The CDR3 nucleotides are TGTGCCAGCTCACCAGGGCCTCAGAGGAGCTCCTACGAGCAGTACTTC. The encoded protein is CASSPGPQRSSYEQYF. Complete variable domain (other parts from reference TRBV18 and TRBJ2-7): NAGVMQNPRHLVRRRGQEARLRCSPMKGHSHVYWYRQLPEEGLKFMVYLQKENIIDESGMPKERFSAEFPKEGPSILRIQQVVRGDSAAYFCASSPGPQRSSYEQYFGPGTRLTVT.

The V call is TRBV28, the J call TRBJ2-7; D not certain. V was cut by 2 bases and J by 7 bases, with 15 bases left in between. Per the germline V gene, CDR1 is MDHEN and CDR2 is SYDVKM. This CDR3 has 14 amino acids. Here the CDR3 reads CASSLVLLLGEQYF. The CDR3 DNA sequence: TGTGCCAGCAGTTTAGTTCTACTTCTTGGAGAGCAGTACTTC.

This chain links TRBV6-5 with TRBJ2-5; 13 bases are a match to TRBD2. The length of the CDR3 is 16 residues. Germline lookup yields CDR1 MNHEY and CDR2 SVGAGI. Trimming at V came to 2 bases and at J to 5 bases, leaving 5 bases not matched to a gene. The chain's CDR3 is CASSYQGLAGVETQYF. CDR3 DNA sequence: TGTGCCAGCAGTTACCAAGGACTAGCGGGAGTGGAGACCCAGTACTTC.

V is TRBV19 and J is TRBJ2-5; either TRBD1 or TRBD2 may fit D (5 bases each). Trimming took 4 bases from V and 0 from J, leaving 6 bases between them. The germline V gene has CDR1 LNHDA and CDR2 SQIVND (reference sequence). The CDR3 contains 13 residues. The CDR3 sequence is CASSKGHQETQYF. In DNA form, the CDR3 reads TGTGCCAGTAGTAAGGGACACCAAGAGACCCAGTACTTC. Complete variable domain (other parts from reference TRBV19 and TRBJ2-5): DGGITQSPKYLFRKEGQNVTLSCEQNLNHDAMYWYRQDPGQGLRLIYYSQIVNDFQKGDIAEGYSVSREKKESFPLTVTSAQKNPTAFYLCASSKGHQETQYFGPGTRLLVL.

This rearrangement joins TRBV6-1 to TRBJ2-5; TRBD2 aligns across 14 bases. The CDR3 totals 14 residues. The V gene end was trimmed by 7 bases and the J gene end by 3 bases; junction bases not matched to a gene: 1. The germline V gene encodes CDR1 MNHNS and CDR2 SASEGT. CDR3 residues: CASTGLAGEETQYF. The CDR3, as DNA: TGTGCCAGCACGGGACTAGCGGGAGAAGAGACCCAGTACTTC.

Here the CDR3 DNA reads TGCGCCAGCAGCCAGGAAGCGGGACTAGCGGGAGTAGCCGAGCAGTACTTC. It is translated as CASSQEAGLAGVAEQYF. V is TRBV4-3 and J is TRBJ2-7; 14 bases fit TRBD2. This CDR3 has 17 residues. Germline CDR1 and CDR2: LGHNA and YSLEER. V was clipped by 3 bases and J by 6 bases; unmatched bases: 10.

The chain uses TRBV11-2 and TRBJ2-1; perhaps TRBD1 as D (5 bases). V shed 3 bases and J shed 3 bases, with 6 bases lying between them. The CDR3 loop spans 13 amino acids. Per germline, CDR1 SGHAT and CDR2 FQNNGV. The CDR3 reads CASSFDSYNEQFF. CDR3 coding DNA: TGTGCCAGCAGCTTCGACAGCTACAATGAGCAGTTCTTC.

J is TRBJ2-7 and V is TRBV11-2; D ambiguous. This CDR3 is 13 amino acids long. Germline V gene lookup returns CDR1 SGHAT and CDR2 FQNNGV. Trimming took 4 bases from V and 3 from J, leaving 10 bases between them. The CDR3 loop is CASSSNLVYEQYF. The DNA for the CDR3 is TGTGCCAGCAGCTCAAATCTCGTCTACGAGCAGTACTTC.

The chain combines TRBV2 with TRBJ1-2, with D tentatively TRBD1 (5 bases). In germline, CDR1 is SNHLY, CDR2 FYNNEI. There are 14 residues in the CDR3. Trimming pared 9 bases from V and 4 bases from J, leaving 18 bases between. CDR3 nucleotides: TGTGCCAGTCACCGTACAGGCCGCCCCTATGGCTACACCTTC. Translated: CASHRTGRPYGYTF.

The chain uses TRBV9 and TRBJ1-5; D might be TRBD1 (5 bases). The germline gives CDR1 SGDLS, CDR2 YYNGEE. Trimming removed 0 bases at V and 8 bases at J, with 15 bases between. CDR3 size: 15 residues. CDR3 residues: CASSVAGIQGEPQHF. DNA of the CDR3: TGTGCCAGCAGCGTAGCGGGGATTCAGGGCGAGCCCCAGCATTTT.

J is TRBJ2-7 and V is TRBV28; unclear D gene. V was clipped by 2 bases and J by 7 bases, with 6 bases between them. CDR3 length equals 11 residues. Germline CDR1 MDHEN, CDR2 SYDVKM. CDR3: CASSLIWEQYF. DNA of the CDR3: TGTGCCAGCAGTTTAATTTGGGAGCAGTACTTC. Filled out from reference TRBV28 and TRBJ2-7, the complete variable domain reads DVKVTQSSRYLVKRTGEKVFLECVQDMDHENMFWYRQDPGLGLRLIYFSYDVKMKEKGDIPEGYSVSREKKERFSLILESASTNQTSMYLCASSLIWEQYFGPGTRLTVT.

The CDR3 sequence is CSVIAGRNTGELFF. DNA of the CDR3: TGCAGCGTTATAGCGGGGCGGAACACCGGGGAGCTGTTTTTT. This chain joins TRBV29-1 and TRBJ2-2; 8 bases match TRBD2. CDR1 and CDR2 (germline): SQVTM, ANQGSEA. V shed 5 bases and J 1 base; nucleotides not matched to a gene: 3. CDR3 size: 14 residues.

The chain is built from TRBV5-1 and TRBJ2-3; 9 positions agree with TRBD1. Germline CDR1 reads SGHRS; CDR2 reads YFSETQ. The J segment lost 1 base and the V segment lost 0 bases, leaving 0 bases of the junction unmatched. The CDR3 is made up of 15 amino acids. Here the CDR3 DNA reads TGCGCCAGCAGCTTGGGACAGGGGGGCACAGATACGCAGTATTTT. Translated: CASSLGQGGTDTQYF.

This chain connects TRBV19 to TRBJ2-2; D gene unclear. The V end was cut by 2 bases, the J end by 3 bases, with 16 bases between. The CDR3 has 17 amino acids. CDR1 is LNHDA and CDR2 is SQIVND in the germline V gene (reference sequence). CDR3 region: CASSISPWITYTGELFF. In DNA, the CDR3 is TGTGCCAGTAGTATATCGCCGTGGATTACATACACCGGGGAGCTGTTTTTT.

The chain combines TRBV5-4 with TRBJ2-1, with a tentative D call TRBD1 (6 bases). V was cut by 0 bases and J by 0 bases, with 10 bases left in between. The CDR3 runs to 16 residues. In germline, CDR1 is SGHNT, CDR2 YYREEE (reference sequence). The CDR3, as DNA: TGTGCCAGCAGCTTGGTGGGGACACTCTCCTACAATGAGCAGTTCTTC. Its translation is CASSLVGTLSYNEQFF.

The V call is TRBV28, the J call TRBJ2-2, with D possibly TRBD1 on 6 matching bases. V gave up 8 bases and J gave up 6 bases, with 13 bases separating them. The CDR3 is 13 amino acids. Germline CDR1 and CDR2: MDHEN and SYDVKM. As DNA, the CDR3 is TGTGCCAGCTGCCAGGGGAGCCCCGGGGAGCTGTTTTTT. Translated: CASCQGSPGELFF.